These 19 T cell receptor beta chains came from one sample sequenced in a study of breast tumors, draining lymph nodes, adjacent tissues. Each CDR3 protein gets one entry after TCRdb re-called the multiplex PCR reads with MiXCR. The profile shows 140,000 or so distinct CDR3 sequences, less than 35% of them singletons. Samples came from axillary lymph nodes draining the breast cancer. The sample taken for sequencing was axillary lymph node tissue. The receptors come from a female donor with breast cancer. Some clones in this sample may be carry-over from other donors' samples.

V gene TRBV6-5 combines with J gene TRBJ2-5, with D maybe TRBD1 (8 bases). The CDR3 length is 16 residues. Germline CDR1 reads MNHEY; CDR2 reads SVGAGI. V shed 6 bases and J shed 3 bases, with 20 bases lying between them. CDR3 DNA sequence: TGTGCCAGCAGCCACCTACGGACAGGGAGGGAAGAGACCCAGTACTTC. It yields the protein CASSHLRTGREETQYF.

This clonotype has at least ten counts. The chain carries TRBV20-1 and TRBJ2-3; tentatively, D is TRBD1 (5 bases). Germline lookup yields CDR1 DFQATT and CDR2 SNEGSKA (reference sequence). This CDR3 comprises 13 residues. The V and J ends lost 5 bases and 1 base respectively, with 10 bases between them. CDR3 in amino acids: CSADIGGTDTQYF. The CDR3 DNA reads as TGCAGTGCTGATATAGGGGGCACAGATACGCAGTATTTT.

The chain has TRBV6-6 and TRBJ2-7, with 8 bases identical to TRBD1. From germline, CDR1 is MNHNY and CDR2 SVGAGI (reference sequence). The CDR3 has 16 residues. The CDR3 loop is CASSSSTGAASGELYV. DNA for the CDR3: TGTGCCAGCAGTTCCTCGACAGGGGCGGCCTCCGGGGAGCTGTACGTC.

The chain has TRBV27 and TRBJ1-5, with a weak D call TRBD1 (5 bases). V was pared by 0 bases and J by 7 bases, with 13 bases between. In germline, CDR1 is MNHEY, CDR2 SMNVEV (reference sequence). This CDR3 is built from 15 residues. The CDR3 loop is CASSLSTQGGQPQHF. The DNA of the CDR3 is TGTGCCAGCAGTTTATCGACCCAGGGTGGACAGCCCCAGCATTTT.

Ten or more counts support this clonotype. The V and J genes are TRBV2 and TRBJ2-2; 8 nucleotides line up with TRBD1. CDR1 SNHLY and CDR2 FYNNEI come from the germline V gene. The CDR3 length is 14 residues. With V trimmed by 9 bases and J by 6 bases, 9 bases remained unmatched. In DNA form, the CDR3 reads TGTGCCAGAGGGGGACAGGCCCCAGCCGGGGAGCTGTTTTTT. This encodes CARGGQAPAGELFF.

About this clonotype: A much more abundant neighbour one base away suggests this may be a read error. The gene calls are TRBV6-5 and TRBJ2-5; 8 bases fit TRBD1. The CDR3 length is 14 residues. Germline assignment: CDR1 MNHEY and CDR2 SVGAGI. With V trimmed by 6 bases and J by 5 bases, 8 bases remained unmatched. CDR3 sequence (DNA): TGTGCCAGCAGGCCGACAGGGGACGCGGAGACCCAGTACTTC. Its protein is CASRPTGDAETQYF.

The genes are TRBV5-6 and TRBJ1-6, with 9 positions matching TRBD1. The CDR3 runs to 18 residues. Trimming at V came to 5 bases and at J to 0 bases, leaving 9 bases not matched to a gene. The germline CDR1 and CDR2 sequences are SGHDT and YYEEEE. The CDR3 DNA sequence: TGTGCCAGCAGGCCGAGGGGGACAGGGAGCTCCTATAATTCACCCCTCCACTTT. Protein product: CASRPRGTGSSYNSPLHF. Full variable domain (outside the CDR3, taken from reference TRBV5-6 and TRBJ1-6): DAGVTQSPTHLIKTRGQQVTLRCSPKSGHDTVSWYQQALGQGPQFIFQYYEEEERQRGNFPDRFSGHQFPNYSSELNVNALLLGDSALYLCASRPRGTGSSYNSPLHFGNGTRLTVT.

This clonotype has ten or more counts. The gene calls are TRBV18 and TRBJ2-7; tentatively, D is TRBD1 (5 bases). Germline V gives CDR1 KGHSH, CDR2 LQKENI. V was shortened by 1 base and J by 7 bases, with 20 bases between the two germline ends. The length of the CDR3 is 16 residues. The CDR3 nucleotides are TGTGCCAGCTCACCACTTCGACAGCCCGACCCTATTGAGCAGTACGTC. Its translation: CASSPLRQPDPIEQYV.

This clonotype has a count of ten or more. The chain is built from TRBV6-5 and TRBJ1-2; D is possibly TRBD1 (5 bases). This CDR3 is 13 amino acids long. The V gene's germline CDR1 is MNHEY and CDR2 SVGAGI. The V and J ends lost 6 bases and 4 bases respectively, with 12 bases between them. The CDR3 reads CASRTDTPYGYTF. CDR3 nucleotides: TGTGCCAGCAGGACAGACACCCCCTATGGCTACACCTTC.

The rearrangement uses TRBV18 and TRBJ2-1; either TRBD1 or TRBD2 may supply D (7 bases each). The CDR3 extends over 15 amino acids. Germline CDR1 reads KGHSH; CDR2 reads LQKENI. The germline V and J ends were trimmed by 0 bases and 7 bases, with 13 bases remaining between them. In DNA, the CDR3 is TGTGCCAGCTCACCACCAGCAGGGGGGGTGAATGAGCAGTTCTTC. Its translation: CASSPPAGGVNEQFF.

This clonotype was observed many times. V gene TRBV28 combines with J gene TRBJ1-2; no clear D gene. Germline V gene lookup returns CDR1 MDHEN and CDR2 SYDVKM. The CDR3 spans 12 residues. Trimming pared 1 base from V and 4 bases from J, leaving 4 bases between. The DNA of the CDR3 is TGTGCCAGCAGTTTATCAGGCTATGGCTACACCTTC. Translated: CASSLSGYGYTF.

This clonotype was recorded at least ten times. The CDR3 bases are TGTGCCAGCAGCTTGGGCGTCTACGAGCAGTACTTC. Translated: CASSLGVYEQYF. The chain uses TRBV5-6 and TRBJ2-7; D gene unclear. This CDR3 is built from 12 residues. Germline-derived CDR1 and CDR2 are SGHDT and YYEEEE. The germline V and J ends were trimmed by 0 bases and 3 bases, with 4 bases remaining between them. The variable domain in full, with the rest retrieved from reference TRBV5-6 and TRBJ2-7, is DAGVTQSPTHLIKTRGQQVTLRCSPKSGHDTVSWYQQALGQGPQFIFQYYEEEERQRGNFPDRFSGHQFPNYSSELNVNALLLGDSALYLCASSLGVYEQYFGPGTRLTVT.

This chain links TRBV9 with TRBJ1-6; TRBD1 might be the D (5 bases). CDR3 length: 16 amino acids. Looked up from germline, CDR1 is SGDLS and CDR2 is YYNGEE. V gave up 7 bases and J gave up 6 bases, with 20 bases separating them. CDR3 sequence: CASARQPSHPNSPLHF. CDR3 coding DNA: TGTGCCAGCGCTAGACAGCCTAGCCACCCTAATTCACCCCTCCACTTT.

The chain recombines TRBV29-1 with TRBJ2-6; D gene uncertain. The CDR3 is 13 residues long. The germline gives CDR1 SQVTM, CDR2 ANQGSEA. Trimming removed 4 bases at V and 3 bases at J, with 7 bases between. In DNA form, the CDR3 reads TGCAGCGTTGTGCCGGGTGGGGCCAACGTCCTGACTTTC. This translates into CSVVPGGANVLTF. Looking up the rest from reference TRBV29-1 and TRBJ2-6 gives the full variable domain: SAVISQKPSRDICQRGTSLTIQCQVDSQVTMMFWYRQQPGQSLTLIATANQGSEATYESGFVIDKFPISRPNLTFSTLTVSNMSPEDSSIYLCSVVPGGANVLTFGAGSRLTVL.

With respect to this clonotype: An end of the junction differs from the germline gene, which may be a read error. The chain uses TRBV3-1 and TRBJ2-7; D might be TRBD2 (5 bases). CDR1 LGHDT and CDR2 YNNKEL come from the germline V gene (reference sequence). CDR3 length: 12 residues. The CDR3 spells CASGRGGYEQYF. CDR3 coding DNA: TGCGCCAGCGGCCGTGGCGGCTACGAGCAGTACTTC.

Ten or more counts support this clonotype. J is TRBJ1-1 and V is TRBV29-1; D remains ambiguous. The V gene's germline CDR1 is SQVTM and CDR2 ANQGSEA. The CDR3 is made up of 9 amino acids. Trimming stripped 4 bases from V and 5 bases from J, with 2 bases between. This CDR3 is CSVGTEAFF. In DNA, the CDR3 is TGCAGCGTTGGTACTGAAGCTTTCTTT.

This clonotype was observed at least ten times. The CDR3 spells CASSETYSGRQPQHF. The CDR3, as DNA: TGTGCCAGCAGTGAAACCTATTCCGGGAGGCAGCCCCAGCATTTT. J is TRBJ1-5 and V is TRBV6-1, with D uncertain. Trimming took off 2 bases at V and 7 bases at J, with 15 bases between the two ends. This CDR3 spans 15 amino acids. The germline gives CDR1 MNHNS, CDR2 SASEGT.

This clonotype was counted ten times or more. The chain has TRBV7-2 and TRBJ1-5; D not certain. The CDR3 covers 13 residues. Trimming left V 3 bases short and J 4 bases short, with 7 bases between. Germline CDR1 reads SGHTA; CDR2 reads FQGNSA. This chain's CDR3 is CASSFGSNQPQHF. The DNA of the CDR3 is TGTGCCAGCAGCTTTGGGTCGAATCAGCCCCAGCATTTT.

The chain combines TRBV19 with TRBJ2-6; D uncertain. Germline V gene lookup returns CDR1 LNHDA and CDR2 SQIVND (reference sequence). The ends were cut back, 3 bases at V and 0 bases at J, with 3 bases in the middle. The CDR3 has 14 residues. The CDR3 bases are TGTGCCAGTAGTATGACCTCTGGGGCCAACGTCCTGACTTTC. Translation: CASSMTSGANVLTF.